This TCR beta chain was captured in a study of CD8 T cells in ankylosing spondylitis. General study results and limits: It appeared that ankylosing spondylitis blood was characterized by a TCR beta motif of under ten highly homologous variants. Earlier reports found some motif variants in synovial fluid and blood in reactive arthritis. The study looked at matched synovial fluid samples from ankylosing spondylitis patients. Disease-linked clones were reported to be significantly enriched there.

This clonotype was seen a handful of times. Its antigen remains unknown. Making the TCR beta libraries involved quantitative 5'-RACE with molecular barcodes. MiXCR was run by TCRdb on the 5' RACE reads, yielding one entry per CDR3 protein. The table records more than 600,000 distinct CDR3 sequences, over 15% of them present only once. CDR1 and CDR2 from the germline V gene are LGHNA and YNFKEQ. V dropped 0 bases and J dropped 2; count of bases not matched to a gene: 4. The CDR3 has 17 amino acids. Sequenced sample: blood, either unsorted or a sorted T cell fraction (not recorded which). This clonotype was obtained from a male donor with ankylosing spondylitis. The chain carries TRBV4-2 and TRBJ2-1; 10 bases are a match to TRBD2. The CDR3 DNA sequence: TGTGCCAGCAGCCAAGATCCAGCGGGAGGGCCCTACAATGAGCAGTTCTTC. Protein sequence: CASSQDPAGGPYNEQFF.